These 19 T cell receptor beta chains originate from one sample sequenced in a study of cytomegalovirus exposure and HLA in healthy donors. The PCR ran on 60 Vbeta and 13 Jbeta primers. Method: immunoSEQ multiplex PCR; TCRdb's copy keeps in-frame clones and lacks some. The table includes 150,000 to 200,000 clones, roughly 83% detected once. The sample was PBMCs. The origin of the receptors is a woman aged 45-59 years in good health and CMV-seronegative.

The CDR3 nucleotides read TGTGCCAGCAGTCCTTACAGCCTTCAGCGGGGGAAGGGATACGAGCAGTACTTC. It translates to CASSPYSLQRGKGYEQYF. The chain couples TRBV27 to TRBJ2-7; 8 nucleotides line up with TRBD2. Trimming at V came to 5 bases and at J to 4 bases, leaving 19 bases not matched to a gene. CDR1 is MNHEY and CDR2 is SMNVEV in the germline V gene (reference sequence). The length of the CDR3 is 18 residues.

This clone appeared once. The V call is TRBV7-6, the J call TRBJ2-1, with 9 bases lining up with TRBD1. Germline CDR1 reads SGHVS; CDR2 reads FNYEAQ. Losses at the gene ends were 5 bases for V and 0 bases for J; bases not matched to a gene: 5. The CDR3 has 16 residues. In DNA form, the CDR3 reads TGTGCCAGCAGCCGAATGGGACAGGGCTCCTACAATGAGCAGTTCTTC. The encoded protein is CASSRMGQGSYNEQFF. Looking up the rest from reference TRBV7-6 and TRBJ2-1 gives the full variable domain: GAGVSQSPRYKVTKRGQDVALRCDPISGHVSLYWYRQALGQGPEFLTYFNYEAQQDKSGLPNDRFSAERPEGSISTLTIQRTEQRDSAMYRCASSRMGQGSYNEQFFGPGTRLTVL.

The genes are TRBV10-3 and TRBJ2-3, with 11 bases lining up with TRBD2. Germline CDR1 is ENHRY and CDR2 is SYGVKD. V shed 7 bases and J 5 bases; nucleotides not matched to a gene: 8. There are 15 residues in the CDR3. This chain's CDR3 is CAITALAGGRDTQYF. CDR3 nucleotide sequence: TGTGCCATCACTGCCCTAGCGGGGGGCCGAGATACGCAGTATTTT.

CDR3 in DNA: TGTGCCATCGCCATATCACAGGGAGTCTATGGCTACACCTTC. It yields the protein CAIAISQGVYGYTF. The V call is TRBV6-5, the J call TRBJ1-2; D possibly corresponds to TRBD1 (6 bases). The germline V and J ends were trimmed by 10 bases and 4 bases, with 19 bases remaining between them. CDR1 is MNHEY, CDR2 SVGAGI, per germline. CDR3 length equals 14 residues.

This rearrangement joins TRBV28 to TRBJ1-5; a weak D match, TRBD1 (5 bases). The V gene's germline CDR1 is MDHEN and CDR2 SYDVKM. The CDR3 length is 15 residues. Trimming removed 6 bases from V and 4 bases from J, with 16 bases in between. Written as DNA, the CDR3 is TGTGCCAGCAGCCCAAGGACGGGGGGGAATCAGCCCCAGCATTTT. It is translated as CASSPRTGGNQPQHF.

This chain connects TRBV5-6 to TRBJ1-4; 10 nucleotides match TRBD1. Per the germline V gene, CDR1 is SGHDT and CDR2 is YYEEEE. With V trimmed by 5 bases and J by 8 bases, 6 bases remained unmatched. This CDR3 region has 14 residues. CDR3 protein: CASSGGQGNEKLFF. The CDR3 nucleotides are TGTGCCAGCAGTGGGGGACAGGGGAACGAAAAACTGTTTTTT.

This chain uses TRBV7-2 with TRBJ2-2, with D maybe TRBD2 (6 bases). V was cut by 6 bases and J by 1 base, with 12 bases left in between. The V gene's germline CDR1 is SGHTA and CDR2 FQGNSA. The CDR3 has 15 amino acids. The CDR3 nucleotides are TGTGCCAGCAGGACCGGGACTGTGAACACCGGGGAGCTGTTTTTT. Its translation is CASRTGTVNTGELFF.

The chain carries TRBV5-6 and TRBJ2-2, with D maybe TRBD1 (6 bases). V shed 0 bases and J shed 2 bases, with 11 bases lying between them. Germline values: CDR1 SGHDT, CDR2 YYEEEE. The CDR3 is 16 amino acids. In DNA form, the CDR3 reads TGTGCCAGCAGCTTGGCAAGCAGGGGCAACACCGGGGAGCTGTTTTTT. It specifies CASSLASRGNTGELFF. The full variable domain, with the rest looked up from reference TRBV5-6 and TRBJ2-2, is DAGVTQSPTHLIKTRGQQVTLRCSPKSGHDTVSWYQQALGQGPQFIFQYYEEEERQRGNFPDRFSGHQFPNYSSELNVNALLLGDSALYLCASSLASRGNTGELFFGEGSRLTVL.

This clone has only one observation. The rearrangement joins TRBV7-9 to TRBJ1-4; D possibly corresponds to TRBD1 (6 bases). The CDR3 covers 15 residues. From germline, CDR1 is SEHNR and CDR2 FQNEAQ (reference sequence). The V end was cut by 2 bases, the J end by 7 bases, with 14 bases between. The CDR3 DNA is TGTGCCAGCAGCTTAAGAGGGGGAGTGAGTGAAAAACTGTTTTTT. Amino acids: CASSLRGGVSEKLFF.

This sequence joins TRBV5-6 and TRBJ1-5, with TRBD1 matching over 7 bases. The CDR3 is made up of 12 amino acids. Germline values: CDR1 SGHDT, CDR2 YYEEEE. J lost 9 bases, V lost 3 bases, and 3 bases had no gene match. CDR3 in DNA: TGTGCCAGCAGCTCCGCAGGGGGGCCCCAGCATTTT. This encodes CASSSAGGPQHF.

The DNA for the CDR3 is TGTGCCAGCAGCCCCTTGGGGACTAGCGGGAACAATGAGCAGTTCTTC. It yields the protein CASSPLGTSGNNEQFF. V gene TRBV9 combines with J gene TRBJ2-1; the match to TRBD2 covers 13 bases. Germline V CDR1 and CDR2: SGDLS, YYNGEE. Trimming cost V 4 bases and J 5 bases; bases outside gene matches: 6. The CDR3 runs to 16 residues.

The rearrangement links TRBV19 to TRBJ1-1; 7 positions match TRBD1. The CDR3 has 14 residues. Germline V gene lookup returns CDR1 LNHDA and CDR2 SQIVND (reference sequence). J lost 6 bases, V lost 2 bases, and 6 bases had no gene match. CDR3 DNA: TGTGCCAGTAGTATACAGGGGGTGATCGCTGAAGCTTTCTTT. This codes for CASSIQGVIAEAFF.

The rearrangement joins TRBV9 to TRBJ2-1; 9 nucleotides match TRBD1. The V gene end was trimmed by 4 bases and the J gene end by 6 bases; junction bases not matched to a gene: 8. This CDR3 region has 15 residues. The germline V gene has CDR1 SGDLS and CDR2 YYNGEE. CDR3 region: CASSQLPGQGNEQFF. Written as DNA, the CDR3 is TGTGCCAGCAGCCAATTACCGGGACAGGGCAATGAGCAGTTCTTC.

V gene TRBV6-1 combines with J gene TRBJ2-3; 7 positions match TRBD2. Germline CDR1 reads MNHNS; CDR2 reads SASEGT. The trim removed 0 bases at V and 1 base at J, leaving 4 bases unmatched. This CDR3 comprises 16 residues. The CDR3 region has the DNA TGTGCCAGCAGTGAAGCTGATGGGGGGGGCACAGATACGCAGTATTTT. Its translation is CASSEADGGGTDTQYF.

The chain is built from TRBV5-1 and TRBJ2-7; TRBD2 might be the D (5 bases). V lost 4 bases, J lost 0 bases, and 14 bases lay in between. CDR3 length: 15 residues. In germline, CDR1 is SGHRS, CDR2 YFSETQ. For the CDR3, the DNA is TGCGCCAGCAGCCCCATACTTACTAGCTCCTACGAGCAGTACTTC. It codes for CASSPILTSSYEQYF.

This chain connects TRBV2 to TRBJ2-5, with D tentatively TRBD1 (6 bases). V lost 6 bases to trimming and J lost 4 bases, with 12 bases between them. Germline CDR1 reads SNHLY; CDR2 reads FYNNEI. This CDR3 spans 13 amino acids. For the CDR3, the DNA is TGTGCCAGCAGCCCAGACAGGAGAGAGACCCAGTACTTC. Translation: CASSPDRRETQYF.

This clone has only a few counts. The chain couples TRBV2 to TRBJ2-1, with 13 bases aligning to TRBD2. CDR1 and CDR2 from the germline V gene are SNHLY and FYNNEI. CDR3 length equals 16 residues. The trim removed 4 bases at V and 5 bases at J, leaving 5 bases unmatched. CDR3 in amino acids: CASSGGTSGNHNEQFF. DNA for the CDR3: TGTGCCAGCAGTGGAGGGACTAGCGGGAATCACAATGAGCAGTTCTTC.

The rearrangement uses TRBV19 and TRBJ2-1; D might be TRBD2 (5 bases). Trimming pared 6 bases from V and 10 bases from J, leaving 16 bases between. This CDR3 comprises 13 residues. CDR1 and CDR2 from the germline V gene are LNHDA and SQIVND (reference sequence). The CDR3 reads CASSTPSGSEQFF. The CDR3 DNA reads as TGTGCCAGTAGCACCCCGTCGGGGTCCGAGCAGTTCTTC.

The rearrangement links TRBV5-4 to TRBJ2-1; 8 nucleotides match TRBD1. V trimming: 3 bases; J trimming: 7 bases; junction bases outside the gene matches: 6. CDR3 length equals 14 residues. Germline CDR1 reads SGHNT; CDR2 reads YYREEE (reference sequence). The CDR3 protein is CASSSGQGRNEQFF. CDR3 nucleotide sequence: TGTGCCAGCAGCTCCGGACAGGGTAGAAATGAGCAGTTCTTC. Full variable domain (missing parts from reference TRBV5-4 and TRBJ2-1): ETGVTQSPTHLIKTRGQQVTLRCSSQSGHNTVSWYQQALGQGPQFIFQYYREEENGRGNFPPRFSGLQFPNYSSELNVNALELDDSALYLCASSSGQGRNEQFFGPGTRLTVL.